Listed below are T cell receptor beta chains from one sample, sequenced in a study of tumor-infiltrating lymphocytes in primary liver carcinoma. MiXCR, run by TCRdb on the multiplex PCR reads, gives a single entry per CDR3 protein. Here the sample spans about 74,000 distinct CDR3 sequences, roughly three quarters being singletons. Sample: liver tumor tissue from sampling region 4. The receptors shown here come from a man between 35 and 55 years old with primary liver carcinoma and hepatitis B virus infection. Both conserved end residues are part of each CDR3. A D gene is named only where the DNA matches it firmly. The size field is filled for only some rows; it gives once, few, many or a size class.

cdr3_nt	cdr3_aa	d_call	j_call	v_call	clone_size
TGCGGCGTCGATGGGACAGGGGCCCAGGTGACCCAGTACTTC	CGVDGTGAQVTQYF	TRBD1	TRBJ2-5	TRBV29-1	-
TGTGGCAGCAGTTCCCTCGGAAGCGGGAGCACTGGGCAGTTCTTC	CGSSSLGSGSTGQFF	TRBD2	TRBJ2-1	TRBV6-5	-
TGCGCCAGCAACTCCAGACAGGGCCCCTACAATGAGCAGTTCTTC	CASNSRQGPYNEQFF	TRBD1	TRBJ2-1	TRBV5-1	-
TGCGCCAGCAGCCAAGATCTGGGGTTGGGCACAGATACGCAGTATTTT	CASSQDLGLGTDTQYF	-	TRBJ2-3	TRBV4-1	many
TGCACCAGCAGCTTTAGTAGCGGGAGCGGCGGGGAGCTGTTTTTT	CTSSFSSGSGGELFF	TRBD2	TRBJ2-2	TRBV5-1	-
TGTGCCTGCAGCGTGCACAGGGGGCGCTTAGATACGGAGTATTTT	CACSVHRGRLDTEYF	TRBD1	TRBJ2-3	TRBV11-2	-
TGTGCCAGCATGGAGGCCTATAATTCACCCCTCCACTTT	CASMEAYNSPLHF	-	TRBJ1-6	TRBV6-1	many
TGCGCCGGCAGCCAAGTGGGCGAAAGGGAGCAGTTCTTC	CAGSQVGEREQFF	-	TRBJ2-1	TRBV4-1	-
TGTACCAGCAGTTTAAACCATCTAGGGGGACTAGCGGACAATGAGCAGTTCTTC	CTSSLNHLGGLADNEQFF	TRBD2	TRBJ2-1	TRBV12-3/TRBV12-4	-
TGTGCCAGCAGCTTAGACTCCGGGACACCCAGCTCCTACGAGCTGCACTTC	CASSLDSGTPSSYELHF	-	TRBJ2-7	TRBV11-2	-
TGCAGTGCTAGTCGTAGGGACTCCTCTGGGGCCAAGGTCCTGACTTTC	CSASRRDSSGAKVLTF	-	TRBJ2-6	TRBV20-1	-
TGTGCCTGGAGTGGGACAGTGGAAGGAAACACCATATATTTT	CAWSGTVEGNTIYF	-	TRBJ1-3	TRBV30	many
TGCAGCGTTGAAGCTCCGGGACAGGGCCCAGATGCGCAGTATTTT	CSVEAPGQGPDAQYF	TRBD1	TRBJ2-3	TRBV29-1	-
TGTGCCAGCAGCTTAGTATCCGGCAGGGCCTACGAGCAGTACTTC	CASSLVSGRAYEQYF	-	TRBJ2-7	TRBV7-9	many
TGTGTCAGGAGCACCCGGGACTCTGACGGTGAGCAGTTCTTC	CVRSTRDSDGEQFF	-	TRBJ2-1	TRBV12-3/TRBV12-4	-
TGTGCCAGCAGTCAACACCAGTCTAGCGGCTACAATGATCAGTTCTTC	CASSQHQSSGYNDQFF	TRBD2	TRBJ2-1	TRBV11-2	-
TGCGCCAGCAGCCAAAACGGGAACATCGGGGAGCCGTTTTTT	CASSQNGNIGEPFF	-	TRBJ2-2	TRBV4-1	-
TGTGCCAGCAGCCCTCCCGGGACAGGGGCATTGCCCCAGCATTTT	CASSPPGTGALPQHF	TRBD1	TRBJ1-5	TRBV2	-
TGTGCCAGCAATCTTTGGACAGGGATGAAATCTGGGGCCAACGCCCTGACTTTC	CASNLWTGMKSGANALTF	TRBD1	TRBJ2-6	TRBV6-5	-
TGTGCTAGCAGCTTAGCAGGGGGGGTTGAAGCTTTCTTT	CASSLAGGVEAFF	TRBD1	TRBJ1-1	TRBV11-3	once
TGTGCCAGTAGTATAAGTTCGGCAGGGGATACCGGGGAGCTGTTTTTT	CASSISSAGDTGELFF	-	TRBJ2-2	TRBV19	few
TGTGTCAGCAGTTTTCGACAGAACACAGGGGAGCTGCTTTTT	CVSSFRQNTGELLF	TRBD1	TRBJ2-2	TRBV6-1	-
TGTGCCAGCAGTCTATCTGTAGGAACATCCTACGAGCAGTACTTC	CASSLSVGTSYEQYF	-	TRBJ2-7	TRBV11-2	few
TGTGCCAGCAGTGACCCTGTGGGGGGGTTAAGAGATACGCAGTATTTT	CASSDPVGGLRDTQYF	TRBD2	TRBJ2-3	TRBV6-1	many
TGCAGTGTGGAAGACAGCCTAGCAGTATGGGGTAACAATGAGCAGTTCTTC	CSVEDSLAVWGNNEQFF	-	TRBJ2-1	TRBV29-1	-
TGCGCCAGCAGGCAAGATTTGCGGCAAGAAGAGACCCATTACTTC	CASRQDLRQEETHYF	-	TRBJ2-5	TRBV4-1	once
TGTGCCATCAGGCCTGGGGGGACTGAAGCTTTCTTT	CAIRPGGTEAFF	-	TRBJ1-1	TRBV10-3	many
TGTGCCAGCAACTCGATGCTAGGAAGCAATGAGGAGCTCTTC	CASNSMLGSNEELF	-	TRBJ2-1	TRBV11-2	-
TGTGCTAGCAGCTTCCCCCGAGCGGGGCTCGTCACAGATATGCAGTATTTT	CASSFPRAGLVTDMQYF	TRBD2	TRBJ2-3	TRBV11-2	-
TGTGCCAGCAGTGAATCAGGGGAAACCTGGGAGCTGTTTTTC	CASSESGETWELFF	-	TRBJ2-2	TRBV6-1	-
TGCAGCGTTGAGGGGCATGGGGTTATTCAGAAGGGGCAGTACTTC	CSVEGHGVIQKGQYF	-	TRBJ2-7	TRBV29-1	-
TGTGCCAGCAGCTCCCGACTAGCGGGAGTTCGCCTGGAATATGGCTTC	CASSSRLAGVRLEYGF	TRBD2	TRBJ2-1	TRBV11-2	once
TGTGCCAGCAGCCTAACGGGCATTAACAATGGGCAGTTCTTC	CASSLTGINNGQFF	-	TRBJ2-1	TRBV4-2	once
TGTGCCAGCAACTCCTCGGGAGGGAGCTCCTACGAGCAGTACTTC	CASNSSGGSSYEQYF	TRBD2	TRBJ2-7	TRBV7-9	-
TGCGCCAGCAGCCGAGAAGGAGGATCAGGAAATCAGCCCCAGCATTTT	CASSREGGSGNQPQHF	-	TRBJ1-5	TRBV4-1	-
TGTGCCAGCAGTCGGCCAACTTCGTCCTACAATGAGCAGTTCTTC	CASSRPTSSYNEQFF	-	TRBJ2-1	TRBV27	many
TGTGCCAGCAGCTTAACCGGGAGTGGGAGAGATATACAGTATTTT	CASSLTGSGRDIQYF	-	TRBJ2-3	TRBV11-2	-
TGTGCCAGCAGTTACGTCGGGGATGGACAGTTCTTC	CASSYVGDGQFF	-	TRBJ2-1	TRBV6-5	-
TGTGCCAGCAGCTTCCAGGGACAACCCTACAATGAGCAGTTTTTC	CASSFQGQPYNEQFF	-	TRBJ2-1	TRBV7-9	-
TGCAGCGTCCCCTACAGCTGGACAGGGGACTATGGCTACACATTC	CSVPYSWTGDYGYTF	TRBD1	TRBJ1-2	TRBV29-1	-
TGTGCCAGCGGCTTAAATGATGCCCATGAGCAGTTCTTT	CASGLNDAHEQFF	-	TRBJ2-1	TRBV11-2	-
TGTGCCAGCAGTTACCGTGGCAGTGTGGGCACTGATGCTTTCTTT	CASSYRGSVGTDAFF	-	TRBJ1-1	TRBV28	-
TGTGCCATCAGTGGGGTCAGGGTAGAGACCCAGTACTTC	CAISGVRVETQYF	-	TRBJ2-5	TRBV10-3	many
TGTGCCATCAGTGGTCCGTCAGGCTACAATGAGCAGTTTTTC	CAISGPSGYNEQFF	-	TRBJ2-1	TRBV10-3	-
TGTGCCAGCAGCTCGGCGGGACGAAAATACAATGAGCAGTTCTTC	CASSSAGRKYNEQFF	-	TRBJ2-1	TRBV28	few
TGTGCCAGCGGCCCAGCCGACAGGGACCATGGCCACACCTTC	CASGPADRDHGHTF	TRBD1	TRBJ1-2	TRBV11-2	-
TGCGCCAGCAGCCAAGAGCCCCCTCAAAACGAAGGGGCCAAAAACATTCAGTACTTC	CASSQEPPQNEGAKNIQYF	-	TRBJ2-4	TRBV4-1	medium-sized
TGTGCCAGCAGCCAGTTTTTCATTTACGAGCAATACTTC	CASSQFFIYEQYF	-	TRBJ2-7	TRBV4-2	-
TGCGGCGTGGAAGGCAGGCTAGCAGTATGGGGTAACAATGAGCAGTTCTTC	CGVEGRLAVWGNNEQFF	-	TRBJ2-1	TRBV29-1	once
TGTGCCTGGAGCTTCAGAGGGGGCACAGATACGCAGTATTTT	CAWSFRGGTDTQYF	-	TRBJ2-3	TRBV30	-
TGTGCCAGCAGTTTTCAGGGGACCTCCTACGAGCAGTACTTC	CASSFQGTSYEQYF	-	TRBJ2-7	TRBV12-3/TRBV12-4	many
TGCAGCGTCTCCGGAATTGGGGATACAGATACGCAGTATTTT	CSVSGIGDTDTQYF	-	TRBJ2-3	TRBV29-1	-
TGTGCCAGCAGTTACCGGGATGAAACAGATACGCAGTATTTT	CASSYRDETDTQYF	-	TRBJ2-3	TRBV6-2/TRBV6-3	many
TGTGTCAGCAGCTTAGCGGGAACTAAACAGTACTTC	CVSSLAGTKQYF	TRBD2	TRBJ2-7	TRBV11-1	-
TGTGCCATCAACCTAGCGGGAGTTGAGGATACGCAATATTTT	CAINLAGVEDTQYF	TRBD2	TRBJ2-3	TRBV10-3	-
TGTGTCAGCAGTGGGACAGGAGAAGAGACCCAGTACTTC	CVSSGTGEETQYF	TRBD1	TRBJ2-5	TRBV2	-
TGTGCCAGCAGTTTAGGGGGTACAAGGTTAGAGACCCAGTGCTTC	CASSLGGTRLETQCF	-	TRBJ2-5	TRBV11-2	-